This T cell receptor beta chain was identified during a study of blood T cell repertoires in COVID-19. Study details: Donors in the United States, Italy and Spain gave samples during acute or convalescent COVID-19. PBMCs, B-cell-depleted T cells, or T cells provided the cDNA or gDNA that made up the material.

Trimming cost V 8 bases and J 6 bases, with 11 bases left between them. Germline CDR1 DFQATT, CDR2 SNEGSKA (reference sequence). This CDR3 has 11 residues. In its sample, this clone was seen a few times. Followed over time, Seattle patients had been enrolled while infection was active. Per the study methods: Quantification of nucleated cells was approximated via reference gene primer amplification. Here immunoSEQ multiplex PCR was the method, and the copy in TCRdb shows in-frame clones only, minus some. V and J calls plus clone size are reproduced from that table; the DNA served to infer D and trimming. The top ten hold roughly a tenth of the sample, which has some 58,000 clones, 83% seen once.

This clonotype was obtained from a man in his fifties or sixties with COVID-19, enrolled during active disease. The sequenced sample was peripheral blood. This chain connects TRBV20-1 to TRBJ2-4, with D hard to call. The CDR3 DNA is TGCAGTATATTTGGCGGAAACATTCAGTACTTC. Amino acid sequence: CSIFGGNIQYF.